The 9 T cell receptor beta chains given below trace back to one sample, sequenced in a study of CD8+ T cells in alopecia areata. RNA, once extracted, was reverse transcribed into cDNA for use as the sequencing template. TCRdb's copy holds only in-frame clones and misses some; the assay was immunoSEQ multiplex PCR. The profile shows about 170,000 clones, roughly 50% of them singletons. Treatment: oral pan-JAK inhibitor, 5-10 mg twice daily. The sample was CD4+ T cells sorted from blood, taken between weeks 55 and 65, from a patient treated with tofacitinib. The receptors stem from a human donor with alopecia areata.

The count of this clone is one. V and J are TRBV19 and TRBJ2-3; TRBD2 agrees at 10 bases. The CDR3 has 15 amino acids. V was clipped by 9 bases and J by 4 bases; unmatched bases: 10. Germline V gene lookup returns CDR1 LNHDA and CDR2 SQIVND (reference sequence). The CDR3 here is CASTNSGGRADTQYF. CDR3 nucleotides: TGTGCCAGCACTAATAGCGGGGGGCGAGCAGATACGCAGTATTTT. Variable domain in full (rest from reference TRBV19 and TRBJ2-3): DGGITQSPKYLFRKEGQNVTLSCEQNLNHDAMYWYRQDPGQGLRLIYYSQIVNDFQKGDIAEGYSVSREKKESFPLTVTSAQKNPTAFYLCASTNSGGRADTQYFGPGTRLTVL.

The chain couples TRBV25-1 to TRBJ2-3; 11 bases are a match to TRBD1. The CDR3 contains 14 residues. Losses at the gene ends were 5 bases for V and 6 bases for J; bases not matched to a gene: 4. Germline V CDR1 and CDR2: MGHDK, SYGVNS. CDR3 amino acids: CASSRTGGLDTQYF. DNA for the CDR3: TGTGCCAGCAGTCGGACAGGGGGCTTGGATACGCAGTATTTT.

The sample holds one count of this clone. The chain carries TRBV6-1 and TRBJ2-3; 10 nucleotides agree with TRBD2. Germline V CDR1 and CDR2: MNHNS, SASEGT. The trim removed 8 bases at V and 4 bases at J, leaving 9 bases unmatched. The CDR3 length is 15 residues. In DNA form, the CDR3 reads TGTGCCAGCGCCCAGGAGCGGGGGGGCGCAGATACGCAGTATTTT. This sequence encodes CASAQERGGADTQYF.

The rearrangement joins TRBV10-3 to TRBJ1-5; possibly TRBD1 for D (5 bases). Trimming pared 5 bases from V and 7 bases from J, leaving 12 bases between. The CDR3 sequence is 13 residues long. The germline gives CDR1 ENHRY, CDR2 SYGVKD. The CDR3 DNA is TGTGCCATCAGTTCGGGGGGAGGGCAGCCCCAGCATTTT. As protein: CAISSGGGQPQHF.

This clone occurred a few times. The genes are TRBV7-9 and TRBJ2-7; TRBD1 matches at 8 bases. Germline V gene sequence: CDR1 SEHNR, CDR2 FQNEAQ (reference sequence). This CDR3 is 14 amino acids long. V was clipped by 1 base and J by 7 bases; unmatched bases: 6. DNA for the CDR3: TGTGCCAGCAGCTTAGGGCAGGGGGCGCTTGAGCAGTACTTC. Translating it yields CASSLGQGALEQYF.

With regard to this clone: Distinct nucleotide sequences in the sample also encode this CDR3. The rearrangement links TRBV2 to TRBJ2-7; no reliable D call. The CDR3 has 11 residues. Trimming cost V 2 bases and J 4 bases, with 3 bases left between them. Per germline, CDR1 SNHLY and CDR2 FYNNEI. CDR3 sequence: CASSERYEQYF. The CDR3 region has the DNA TGTGCCAGCAGTGAAAGATACGAGCAGTACTTC.

To note about this clone: The same CDR3 can be traced to other DNA sequences in this sample. The chain uses TRBV28 and TRBJ1-2, with no clear D. Trimming stripped 6 bases from V and 0 bases from J, with 5 bases between. Germline CDR1 MDHEN, CDR2 SYDVKM. The CDR3 extends over 12 amino acids. The chain's CDR3 is CASRGTNYGYTF. CDR3 coding DNA: TGTGCCAGCAGGGGCACTAACTATGGCTACACCTTC.

The V gene is TRBV27, the J gene TRBJ2-7; 9 nucleotides agree with TRBD1. There are 17 residues in the CDR3. Germline CDR1 is MNHEY and CDR2 is SMNVEV (reference sequence). J gave up 1 base and V 2 bases, and 9 bases lay outside the gene matches. The CDR3 bases are TGTGCCAGCAGTTTACTCTCACCCGGGACAGGGTCCTACGAGCAGTACTTC. Protein: CASSLLSPGTGSYEQYF.

As regards this clone: The same CDR3 is also encoded by other DNA sequences in this sample. The chain is built from TRBV2 and TRBJ2-5; no firm D call. The CDR3 loop spans 11 amino acids. CDR1 SNHLY and CDR2 FYNNEI come from the germline V gene. V lost 2 bases and J lost 5, with 3 bases in between. CDR3 residues: CASSERETQYF. The CDR3 nucleotides read TGTGCCAGCAGTGAACGGGAGACCCAGTACTTC. The full variable domain, completed using reference TRBV2 and TRBJ2-5, is EPEVTQTPSHQVTQMGQEVILRCVPISNHLYFYWYRQILGQKVEFLVSFYNNEISEKSEIFDDQFSVERPDGSNFTLKIRSTKLEDSAMYFCASSERETQYFGPGTRLLVL.